This TCR beta chain was sequenced for a study of T-cell reconstitution after alpha-beta-depleted transplantation in children. Unique molecular identifiers were incorporated during preparation of the TCRbeta library. Via MiXCR, TCRdb re-called the PCR reads, giving one row per CDR3 protein. The profile shows some 590,000 distinct CDR3 sequences, 8% to 11% of them singletons. CDR1 and CDR2 (germline): MRHNA, SNTAGT. Trimming removed 5 bases from V and 5 bases from J, with 13 bases in between. The CDR3 sequence is 14 residues long. The genes are TRBV6-4 and TRBJ2-1; D is undetermined. The sequencing used PBMCs from the stem cell graft donor, collected from the stem cell graft. The source is a human donor who donated a stem cell graft to a child with acute myeloid leukemia. CDR3 in amino acids: CASSPLSVNNEQFF. CDR3 in DNA: TGTGCCAGCAGTCCCCTCAGCGTAAACAATGAGCAGTTCTTC.